The next 29 T cell receptor beta chains were all read from a single sample in a study of Graves' ophthalmopathy and Graves' hyperthyroidism. Beta-chain TCR CDR3 regions were amplified from RNA transcripts. An opening RT-PCR round employed HTBI primers and preceded a second-round multiplex PCR. TCRdb re-called the multiplex PCR reads through MiXCR, storing one row per CDR3 protein. The table includes about 620,000 distinct CDR3 sequences, 22% detected once. Sequences were obtained from peripheral blood. The receptor set was obtained from a woman aged 18-29 years with stable Graves' hyperthyroidism. Some clones in this sample may be carry-over from other donors' samples.

This clonotype was found a few times. V is TRBV28 and J is TRBJ2-5; D possibly uses TRBD1 or TRBD2 (7 bases each). The CDR3 consists of 16 residues. Germline V gene sequence: CDR1 MDHEN, CDR2 SYDVKM. V lost 7 bases to trimming and J lost 5 bases, with 23 bases between them. CDR3: CASTSPAAGGVETQYF. The CDR3 bases are TGTGCCAGCACCTCCCCCGCGGCAGGGGGGGTTGAGACCCAGTACTTC.

This clonotype was found a few times. This sequence joins TRBV12-3 or TRBV12-4 and TRBJ2-2; D gene unclear. The V end lost 6 bases, the J end lost 1 base, and 9 bases lay between the germline ends. There are 14 residues in the CDR3. The CDR3 nucleotides are TGTGCCAGCAGCCCCAACATGAACACCGGGGAGCTGTTTTTT. Translated: CASSPNMNTGELFF.

This clonotype came up many times. This sequence joins TRBV6-5 and TRBJ1-5; D gene unclear. This CDR3 is 13 amino acids long. Looked up from germline, CDR1 is MNHEY and CDR2 is SVGAGI. V was cut by 2 bases and J by 6 bases, with 8 bases left in between. The CDR3 nucleotides read TGTGCCAGCAGTTACGGTCAGACTCAGCCCCAGCATTTT. It translates to CASSYGQTQPQHF.

In the case of this clonotype: A read error is possible here, since a much larger clone lies one base away. V usage is TRBV9 and J usage is TRBJ2-5; D is perhaps TRBD2 (6 bases). The CDR3 is 14 residues long. The germline V gene encodes CDR1 SGDLS and CDR2 YYNGEE. DNA of the CDR3: TGTGCCAGCAGCGTGACGGGGACTCAAGAGACCCGGTACTTC. It encodes CASSVTGTQETRYF. Full variable domain (missing parts from reference TRBV9 and TRBJ2-5): DSGVTQTPKHLITATGQRVTLRCSPRSGDLSVYWYQQSLDQGLQFLIQYYNGEERAKGNILERFSAQQFPDLHSELNLSSLELGDSALYFCASSVTGTQETRYFGPGTRLLVL.

The chain recombines TRBV11-1 with TRBJ1-2; D is perhaps TRBD1 (5 bases). The germline V gene encodes CDR1 SGHAT and CDR2 FQDESV (reference sequence). The CDR3 is made up of 16 amino acids. The ends were cut back, 4 bases at V and 1 base at J, with 16 bases in the middle. The DNA of the CDR3 is TGTGCCAGCAGCTCACCCCGTAGAGGGGATAACTATGGCTACACCTTC. Translating it yields CASSSPRRGDNYGYTF. The full variable domain, completed using reference TRBV11-1 and TRBJ1-2, is EAEVAQSPRYKITEKSQAVAFWCDPISGHATLYWYRQILGQGPELLVQFQDESVVDDSQLPKDRFSAERLKGVDSTLKIQPAELGDSAMYLCASSSPRRGDNYGYTFGSGTRLTVV.

This chain connects TRBV20-1 to TRBJ2-7; D ambiguous. The length of the CDR3 is 12 residues. Between the trimmed V and J ends, which lost 5 bases and 5 bases, there was a span of 13 bases. Per the germline V gene, CDR1 is DFQATT and CDR2 is SNEGSKA (reference sequence). In nucleotides, the CDR3 is TGCAGTGCTCTTCGATCCGAGGACGAGCAGTACTTC. The encoded protein is CSALRSEDEQYF.

The sample holds a few counts of this clonotype. CDR3 sequence reads: CSVERGGSTGELFF. For the CDR3, the DNA is TGCAGTGTCGAGAGGGGGGGTTCCACCGGGGAGCTGTTTTTT. This chain joins TRBV20-1 and TRBJ2-2; weak D call: TRBD2 (7 bases). V lost 7 bases and J 4 bases, leaving 16 bases between the germline ends. Germline CDR1 reads DFQATT; CDR2 reads SNEGSKA (reference sequence). The CDR3 is 14 residues long.

There are many counts of this clonotype. The chain joins TRBV4-2 to TRBJ1-1; tentative D call: TRBD1 (6 bases). From germline, CDR1 is LGHNA and CDR2 YNFKEQ. The V gene lost 5 bases and the J gene lost 1 base, with 11 bases spanning the gap. This CDR3 region has 14 residues. CDR3 protein: CASSIRTANTEAFF. DNA of the CDR3: TGTGCCAGCAGCATCCGGACAGCGAACACTGAAGCTTTCTTT.

There are many counts of this clonotype. This chain links TRBV7-3 with TRBJ2-5, with 11 bases matching TRBD2. Germline trimming cut 8 bases from V and 4 bases from J; bases unmatched to any gene: 9. CDR3 length equals 15 residues. The germline CDR1 and CDR2 sequences are SGHTA and FQGTGA. CDR3 in amino acids: CASADTGLAGETQYF. CDR3 DNA sequence: TGTGCCAGCGCTGATACCGGACTAGCGGGAGAGACCCAGTACTTC.

The gene calls are TRBV6-1 and TRBJ1-6; D is unresolved. Trimming cost V 0 bases and J 6 bases, with 9 bases left between them. Germline CDR1 reads MNHNS; CDR2 reads SASEGT. The CDR3 totals 15 residues. The CDR3 DNA follows: TGTGCCAGCAGTGAAGCGCAAGCGTTTAATTCACCCCTCCACTTT. Translating gives CASSEAQAFNSPLHF.

The V gene is TRBV20-1, the J gene TRBJ2-2; TRBD1 is a possible D gene (6 bases). Germline CDR1 and CDR2: DFQATT and SNEGSKA (reference sequence). The V and J ends lost 1 base and 4 bases respectively, with 13 bases between them. CDR3 length equals 15 residues. CDR3 nucleotides: TGCAGTGCTAGAGTTAACAGGGTCGGCACCGGGGAGCTGTTTTTT. Translating gives CSARVNRVGTGELFF.

Many counts were recorded for this clonotype. The chain carries TRBV7-6 and TRBJ1-5; no firm D call. The V and J ends lost 5 bases and 4 bases respectively, with 12 bases between them. Germline V CDR1 and CDR2: SGHVS, FNYEAQ. The CDR3 is 14 residues long. DNA of the CDR3: TGTGCCAGCAGCCAAGGAGGGCCGAATCAGCCCCAGCATTTT. Amino acids: CASSQGGPNQPQHF.

This clonotype was found many times. J is TRBJ1-1 and V is TRBV24-1, with D possibly being TRBD1 (5 bases). The V and J ends lost 10 bases and 11 bases respectively, with 28 bases between them. The CDR3 covers 15 residues. In germline, CDR1 is KGHDR, CDR2 SFDVKD. This CDR3 is CATPGVGDKSSLAFF. The CDR3 DNA is TGTGCCACGCCGGGGGTCGGGGATAAATCTTCGCTTGCTTTCTTT.

This clonotype has ten or more counts. The genes are TRBV2 and TRBJ2-4; D unresolved. V was trimmed by 5 bases and J by 9 bases, leaving 8 bases between them. CDR1 SNHLY and CDR2 FYNNEI come from the germline V gene. This CDR3 is 11 amino acids long. The CDR3 protein is CASSTSVIQYF. The CDR3 DNA sequence: TGTGCCAGCAGTACAAGCGTCATTCAGTACTTC.

This clonotype appeared many times. The rearrangement joins TRBV7-9 to TRBJ1-1; D is uncertain. This CDR3 comprises 15 residues. Germline CDR1 SEHNR, CDR2 FQNEAQ (reference sequence). The germline V and J ends were trimmed by 5 bases and 2 bases, with 15 bases remaining between them. CDR3 DNA sequence: TGTGCCAGCAGCCCCTCCGTGAGGCTTAACACTGAAGCTTTCTTT. Translated: CASSPSVRLNTEAFF.

This clonotype was picked up many times. This chain connects TRBV2 to TRBJ1-6; D is ambiguous. Trimming removed 8 bases from V and 7 bases from J, with 12 bases in between. The CDR3 runs 13 residues. CDR1 is SNHLY and CDR2 is FYNNEI in the germline V gene. CDR3 loop: CASGWQLNSPLHF. CDR3 in DNA: TGTGCCAGCGGTTGGCAGTTGAATTCACCCCTCCACTTT. Full variable domain (rest looked up from reference TRBV2 and TRBJ1-6): EPEVTQTPSHQVTQMGQEVILRCVPISNHLYFYWYRQILGQKVEFLVSFYNNEISEKSEIFDDQFSVERPDGSNFTLKIRSTKLEDSAMYFCASGWQLNSPLHFGNGTRLTVT.

In its sample, this clonotype was seen many times. The V call is TRBV24-1, the J call TRBJ2-5, with TRBD2 matching 10 bases. The CDR3 is 17 amino acids. Unmatched junction bases numbered 5, after V lost 1 base and J lost 1 base. Germline V gene sequence: CDR1 KGHDR, CDR2 SFDVKD. The chain's CDR3 is CATSDFSSSGSQETQYF. As DNA, the CDR3 is TGTGCCACCAGTGATTTTTCGTCTAGCGGGAGCCAAGAGACCCAGTACTTC.

The chain recombines TRBV30 with TRBJ1-2, with 8 nucleotides matching TRBD1. The CDR3 sequence is 14 residues long. Germline assignment: CDR1 GTSNPN and CDR2 SVGIG (reference sequence). With 7 bases clipped from V and 7 bases from J, the junction kept 14 bases outside the gene matches. CDR3 bases: TGTGCCTCTAGCCGACAGGGGATGCCTGGTGGCTACACCTTC. As protein: CASSRQGMPGGYTF.

In this sample, this clonotype turned up many times. This chain uses TRBV27 with TRBJ1-5; D is ambiguous. This CDR3 has 11 residues. Germline V gene sequence: CDR1 MNHEY, CDR2 SMNVEV (reference sequence). V was cut by 8 bases and J by 5 bases, with 7 bases left in between. This CDR3 reads CASGDYQPQHF. The DNA of the CDR3 is TGTGCCAGCGGGGATTATCAGCCCCAGCATTTT.

This clonotype was counted only a few times. The chain has TRBV30 and TRBJ1-6; D may be TRBD1 (5 bases). The germline V gene encodes CDR1 GTSNPN and CDR2 SVGIG (reference sequence). There are 13 residues in the CDR3. The germline V and J ends were trimmed by 3 bases and 8 bases, with 11 bases remaining between them. CDR3 coding DNA: TGTGCCTGGAGACCTGGGACGCATTCACCCCTCCACTTT. Translation gives CAWRPGTHSPLHF.

This clonotype has a count of ten or more. The CDR3 loop is CAWNHRGVDGYTF. The CDR3 DNA sequence: TGTGCCTGGAACCACAGAGGGGTGGATGGCTACACCTTC. The chain couples TRBV30 to TRBJ1-2; tentative D call: TRBD1 (5 bases). V was cut by 4 bases and J by 6 bases, with 15 bases left in between. This CDR3 is 13 amino acids long. Germline loops: CDR1 GTSNPN, CDR2 SVGIG (reference sequence). Full variable domain (missing parts from reference TRBV30 and TRBJ1-2): SQTIHQWPATLVQPVGSPLSLECTVEGTSNPNLYWYRQAAGRGLQLLFYSVGIGQISSEVPQNLSASRPQDRQFILSSKKLLLSDSGFYLCAWNHRGVDGYTFGSGTRLTVV.

The chain couples TRBV6-2 or TRBV6-3 to TRBJ1-2; D unresolved. V was clipped by 8 bases and J by 0 bases, with 7 bases between them. Germline assignment: CDR1 MNHEY and CDR2 SVGEGT. This CDR3 comprises 12 residues. The CDR3 reads CASAQSNYGYTF. The DNA of the CDR3 is TGTGCCAGCGCCCAGTCTAACTATGGCTACACCTTC.

J is TRBJ2-5 and V is TRBV2; weak D call: TRBD2 (6 bases). Germline loops: CDR1 SNHLY, CDR2 FYNNEI. V dropped 10 bases and J dropped 6 bases, with 18 bases sitting between them. The CDR3 covers 13 residues. CDR3 sequence (DNA): TGTGCCAACGATCTAGCGCCGGGACAGACCCAGTACTTC. Protein sequence: CANDLAPGQTQYF.

The table lists this clonotype with many counts. The rearrangement uses TRBV12-3 or TRBV12-4 and TRBJ2-7; D uncertain. V was cut by 3 bases and J by 2 bases, with 11 bases left in between. The CDR3 has 14 residues. This CDR3 is CASSFSRYAYEQYF. The CDR3 DNA is TGTGCCAGCAGTTTTTCGCGGTACGCCTACGAGCAGTACTTC.

This clonotype was picked up many times. V is TRBV27 and J is TRBJ1-5; no clear D gene. The CDR3 length is 13 residues. Trimming removed 5 bases at V and 2 bases at J, with 7 bases between. Germline loops: CDR1 MNHEY, CDR2 SMNVEV (reference sequence). CDR3 amino acids: CASSAMGNQPQHF. DNA for the CDR3: TGTGCCAGCAGTGCTATGGGCAATCAGCCCCAGCATTTT.

The gene calls are TRBV20-1 and TRBJ1-2; a weak D match, TRBD1 (5 bases). The CDR3 contains 15 residues. The germline V gene has CDR1 DFQATT and CDR2 SNEGSKA (reference sequence). V lost 1 base and J lost 3, with 15 bases in between. This CDR3 is CSARVSGTFDYGYTF. CDR3 in DNA: TGCAGTGCTAGAGTTTCGGGGACTTTCGACTATGGCTACACCTTC.

The sample holds many counts of this clonotype. The gene calls are TRBV6-2 or TRBV6-3 and TRBJ2-7; D may correspond to TRBD1 or TRBD2 (5 bases each). The CDR3 totals 12 residues. V lost 8 bases, J lost 6 bases, and 14 bases lay in between. Germline assignment: CDR1 MNHEY and CDR2 SVGEGT. The CDR3 sequence: CASGTAGSEQYF. The CDR3 coding sequence is TGTGCCAGCGGGACGGCTGGGTCCGAGCAGTACTTC.

Notes on this clonotype: A clone one base away is much larger, so this may be a read error. The rearrangement links TRBV30 to TRBJ2-2, with D unresolved. The CDR3 spans 12 residues. Germline lookup yields CDR1 GTSNPN and CDR2 SVGIG (reference sequence). V lost 2 bases, J lost 2 bases, and 3 bases lay in between. In DNA, the CDR3 is TGTGCCTGGAGTCACAACACCGGGGAGCTGTTTTTT. The encoded protein is CAWSHNTGELFF.

This clonotype was recorded many times. The rearrangement links TRBV12-3 or TRBV12-4 to TRBJ2-7; D is ambiguous. CDR3 length equals 14 residues. Trimming cost V 0 bases and J 4 bases, with 10 bases left between them. CDR3 sequence reads: CASSLAGIEYEQYF. The CDR3 DNA reads as TGTGCCAGCAGTTTAGCGGGGATTGAATACGAGCAGTACTTC.